Following are 12 T cell receptor beta chains from one sample sequenced in a study of tumour-infiltrating T cells in Burkitt lymphoma. Clones were read by immunoSEQ multiplex PCR, and TCRdb kept only the in-frame ones, dropping some. The table lists approximately 15,000 clones, about 77% of them singletons. The sample was tumor tissue. Every receptor here comes from a human donor with diffuse large B-cell lymphoma.

This clone was detected only once. The chain combines TRBV25-1 with TRBJ1-2; D is undetermined. V lost 2 bases and J 4 bases, leaving 5 bases between the germline ends. The CDR3 is 12 amino acids. Germline CDR1 is MGHDK and CDR2 is SYGVNS. The CDR3 DNA reads as TGTGCCAGCAGTGAACGGTTCTATGGCTACACCTTC. Translating it yields CASSERFYGYTF.

The chain employs TRBV27 and TRBJ2-7; D remains ambiguous. V was cut by 2 bases and J by 0 bases, with 11 bases left in between. This CDR3 has 15 amino acids. CDR1 is MNHEY and CDR2 is SMNVEV in the germline V gene (reference sequence). The CDR3 bases are TGTGCCAGCAGTTTAGGCCCCAAGGGCTCCTACGAGCAGTACTTC. Encoded protein: CASSLGPKGSYEQYF.

The chain has TRBV7-2 and TRBJ2-7; 9 bases align to TRBD1. V was pared by 3 bases and J by 13 bases, with 4 bases of the junction left unmatched. CDR1 and CDR2 (germline): SGHTA, FQGNSA. The CDR3 runs 11 residues. The CDR3: CASSLGQGIYF. The DNA of the CDR3 is TGTGCCAGCAGCTTGGGACAGGGAATCTACTTC.

The chain is built from TRBV4-2 and TRBJ2-7; 8 bases are a match to TRBD1. Looked up from germline, CDR1 is LGHNA and CDR2 is YNFKEQ. Germline trimming cut 6 bases from V and 2 bases from J; bases unmatched to any gene: 3. This CDR3 is 13 amino acids long. The CDR3 DNA reads TGTGCCAGCAGAGAGACAGGGGCCTACGAGCAGTACTTC. It is translated as CASRETGAYEQYF.

Comments on this clone: Other DNA sequences in the same sample also yield this CDR3. This rearrangement joins TRBV25-1 to TRBJ1-1; D is ambiguous. CDR1 and CDR2 from the germline V gene are MGHDK and SYGVNS. Deletions cut 2 bases from V and 1 base from J, with 5 bases between. The CDR3 is 13 amino acids. CDR3 loop: CASSEGGNTEAFF. The DNA of the CDR3 is TGTGCCAGCAGTGAAGGTGGGAACACTGAAGCTTTCTTT.

The chain has TRBV21-1 and TRBJ2-2; TRBD1, the table's D call, lacks a check against the DNA. TRBV21-1 is a pseudogene segment. This CDR3 has 18 amino acids. The CDR3 sequence is CASSKGFMDRGGTGELFF. The CDR3 DNA sequence: TGTGCCAGCAGCAAGGGCTTTATGGACAGGGGTGGCACCGGGGAGCTGTTTTTT.

The V call is TRBV20-1, the J call TRBJ2-5; D might be TRBD1 (6 bases). V was trimmed by 7 bases and J by 5 bases, leaving 11 bases between them. Germline assignment: CDR1 DFQATT and CDR2 SNEGSKA (reference sequence). The CDR3 sequence is 11 residues long. Here the CDR3 DNA reads TGCAGTGGGGGGCTGGCTGAGACCCAGTACTTC. Translation: CSGGLAETQYF.

This clone has a single count. The gene calls are TRBV4-3 and TRBJ1-2; weak D call: TRBD1 (5 bases). CDR3 length: 13 amino acids. V dropped 0 bases and J dropped 8 bases, with 10 bases sitting between them. The germline V gene has CDR1 LGHNA and CDR2 YSLEER. The CDR3 coding sequence is TGCGCCAGCAGCCAAGACCAGGGTCGGGGCTACACCTTC. Translating gives CASSQDQGRGYTF.

Only a few counts were recorded for this clone. The same CDR3 arises from other DNA sequences in this sample as well. The V gene is TRBV19, the J gene TRBJ1-2; no clear D. The CDR3 consists of 13 residues. V lost 10 bases and J 1 base, leaving 13 bases between the germline ends. The germline CDR1 and CDR2 sequences are LNHDA and SQIVND (reference sequence). This CDR3 reads CATSSNLNYGYTF. DNA for the CDR3: TGTGCCACCTCGAGTAACCTTAACTATGGCTACACCTTC.

This clone was detected a few times. The genes are TRBV19 and TRBJ2-7, with 9 bases that match TRBD1. From germline, CDR1 is LNHDA and CDR2 SQIVND (reference sequence). Trimming cost V 5 bases and J 6 bases; bases outside gene matches: 14. The CDR3 runs 16 residues. The CDR3 DNA reads TGTGCCAGTAGTGCCGCAGCTGGACAGGGGCTTGGCGAGCAGTACTTC. Its protein product is CASSAAAGQGLGEQYF.

The V and J genes are TRBV7-2 and TRBJ2-5; TRBD1 is a possible D gene (5 bases). CDR1 and CDR2 (germline): SGHTA, FQGNSA. This CDR3 is 13 amino acids long. Trimming cost V 5 bases and J 9 bases, with 16 bases left between them. The DNA of the CDR3 is TGTGCCAGCAGCGAATGGGATAAAGGGGCCCAGTACTTC. It translates to CASSEWDKGAQYF.

The chain joins TRBV19 to TRBJ2-7, with D possibly TRBD2 on 6 matching bases. Germline V lookup: CDR1 LNHDA, CDR2 SQIVND (reference sequence). The CDR3 is 14 residues long. Trimming took 6 bases from V and 0 from J, leaving 12 bases between them. CDR3 sequence reads: CASRMGLSSYEQYF. The CDR3 DNA is TGTGCCAGTAGGATGGGACTGAGCTCCTACGAGCAGTACTTC. Together with reference TRBV19 and TRBJ2-7, the CDR3 gives the full variable domain: DGGITQSPKYLFRKEGQNVTLSCEQNLNHDAMYWYRQDPGQGLRLIYYSQIVNDFQKGDIAEGYSVSREKKESFPLTVTSAQKNPTAFYLCASRMGLSSYEQYFGPGTRLTVT.